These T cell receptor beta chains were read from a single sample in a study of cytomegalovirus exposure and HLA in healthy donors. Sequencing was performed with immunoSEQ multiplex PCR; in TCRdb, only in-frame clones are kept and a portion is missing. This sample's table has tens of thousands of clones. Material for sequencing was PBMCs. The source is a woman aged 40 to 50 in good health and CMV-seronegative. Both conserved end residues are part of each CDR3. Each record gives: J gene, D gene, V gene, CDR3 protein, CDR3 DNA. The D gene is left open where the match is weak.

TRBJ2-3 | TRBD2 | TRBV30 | CAWTSGRAPDTQYF | TGTGCCTGGACTAGCGGGAGGGCCCCAGATACGCAGTATTTT
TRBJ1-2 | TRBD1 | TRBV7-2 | CASSLERGRIYGYTF | TGTGCCAGCAGCTTAGAAAGGGGGCGGATCTATGGCTACACCTTC
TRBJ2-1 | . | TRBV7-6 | CASSPRGYNEQFF | TGTGCCAGCAGCCCCCGGGGCTACAATGAGCAGTTCTTC
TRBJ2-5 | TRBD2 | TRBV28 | CASSFDPLREGETQYF | TGTGCCAGCAGTTTTGATCCCCTCCGGGAGGGAGAGACCCAGTACTTC
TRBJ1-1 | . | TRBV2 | CASSVAGDANTEAFF | TGTGCCAGCAGTGTGGCAGGGGATGCGAACACTGAAGCTTTCTTT
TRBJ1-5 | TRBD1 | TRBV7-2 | CASSSGTGHQPQHF | TGTGCCAGCAGCTCCGGGACAGGGCATCAGCCCCAGCATTTT
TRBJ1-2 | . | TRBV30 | CAWINSYGVERYTF | TGTGCCTGGATAAACAGCTACGGGGTCGAGCGCTACACCTTC
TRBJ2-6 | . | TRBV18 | CASSPQSGGANVLTF | TGTGCCAGCTCACCACAGTCGGGGGGGGCCAACGTCCTGACTTTC
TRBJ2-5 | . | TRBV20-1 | CSARERETQYF | TGCAGTGCTAGAGAGAGAGAGACCCAGTACTTC
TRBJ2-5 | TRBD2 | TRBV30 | CAWGGLAEETQYF | TGTGCCTGGGGAGGACTAGCTGAAGAGACCCAGTACTTC
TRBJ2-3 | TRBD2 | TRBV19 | CASRSGRDTDTQYF | TGTGCCAGTAGGAGCGGGAGGGATACAGATACGCAGTATTTT
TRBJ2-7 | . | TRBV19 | CASSTQGHEQYF | TGTGCCAGTAGCACACAGGGCCACGAGCAGTACTTC
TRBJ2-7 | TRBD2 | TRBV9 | CASSARAGDSYEQYF | TGTGCCAGCAGCGCCCGGGCGGGAGACTCCTACGAGCAGTACTTC
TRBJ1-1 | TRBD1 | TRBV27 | CASGHRGNTEAFF | TGTGCCAGCGGGCACAGGGGTAACACTGAAGCTTTCTTT
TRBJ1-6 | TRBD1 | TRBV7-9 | CASSLRDRGLNSPLHF | TGTGCCAGCAGCTTACGAGACAGGGGCCTTAATTCACCCCTCCACTTT
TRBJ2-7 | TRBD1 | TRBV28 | CASSSGQASAYEQYF | TGTGCCAGCAGTTCCGGACAGGCGAGCGCCTACGAGCAGTACTTC
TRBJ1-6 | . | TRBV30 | CAWSPIGGHNSPLHF | TGTGCCTGGAGCCCGATCGGGGGGCATAATTCACCCCTACACTTT
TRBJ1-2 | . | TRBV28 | CASSWPGAPYGYTF | TGTGCCAGCAGTTGGCCAGGGGCCCCCTATGGCTACACCTTC
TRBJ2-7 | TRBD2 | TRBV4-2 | CASSQDASGAHYEQYF | TGTGCCAGCAGCCAAGATGCTAGCGGGGCCCACTACGAGCAGTACTTC
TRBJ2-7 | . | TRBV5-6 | CASSLISSYEQYF | TGTGCCAGCAGCTTGATTAGCTCCTACGAGCAGTACTTC
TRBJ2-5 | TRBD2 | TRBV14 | CASSQLAGGPQTQYF | TGTGCCAGCAGCCAACTAGCGGGAGGGCCCCAGACCCAGTACTTC
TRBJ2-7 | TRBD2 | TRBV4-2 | CASSQLAAPPYEQYF | TGTGCCAGCAGCCAACTAGCGGCGCCTCCCTACGAGCAGTACTTC
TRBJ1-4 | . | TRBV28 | CASSLGAGVEKLFF | TGTGCCAGCAGTTTGGGCGCCGGCGTCGAAAAACTGTTTTTT
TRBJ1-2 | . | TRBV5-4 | CASSLGQGAIYGYTF | TGTGCCAGCAGCTTGGGACAAGGGGCTATCTATGGCTACACCTTC
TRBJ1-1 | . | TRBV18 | CASSGAMNTEAFF | TGTGCCAGCTCAGGGGCAATGAACACTGAAGCTTTCTTT
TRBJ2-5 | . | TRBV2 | CASGIAEGTQYF | TGTGCCAGCGGTATTGCGGAGGGGACCCAGTACTTC
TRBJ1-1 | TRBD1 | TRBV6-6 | CASSSRDRVTEAFF | TGTGCCAGCAGTTCCCGGGACAGGGTCACTGAAGCTTTCTTT
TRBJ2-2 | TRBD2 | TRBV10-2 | CASSSRLADTGELFF | TGCGCCAGCAGTTCGAGACTAGCGGACACCGGGGAGCTGTTTTTT
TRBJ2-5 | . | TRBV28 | CASGILQQETQYF | TGTGCCAGCGGTATCTTACAGCAAGAGACCCAGTACTTC
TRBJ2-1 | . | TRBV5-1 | CASSLGSLSTYNEQFF | TGCGCCAGCAGCTTGGGTAGCTTATCTACCTACAATGAGCAGTTCTTC
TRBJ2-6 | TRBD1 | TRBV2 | CASSDPDRGLGANVLTF | TGTGCCAGCAGTGACCCCGACAGGGGCCTTGGGGCCAACGTCCTGACTTTC
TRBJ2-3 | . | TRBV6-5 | CASSYSPGPGGTQYF | TGTGCCAGCAGTTACTCCCCCGGGCCCGGGGGTACGCAGTATTTT
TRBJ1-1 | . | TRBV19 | CASSIRGVAFF | TGTGCCAGTAGTATCCGGGGGGTAGCTTTCTTT
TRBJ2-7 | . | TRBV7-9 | CASSEDSQTYEQYF | TGTGCCAGCAGCGAGGACTCCCAGACCTACGAGCAGTACTTC
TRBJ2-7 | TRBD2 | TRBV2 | CASGTSGRGTYEQYF | TGTGCCAGCGGGACTAGCGGGAGGGGGACCTACGAGCAGTACTTC
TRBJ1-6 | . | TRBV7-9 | CASSHTGGASYNSPLHF | TGTGCCAGCAGCCACACCGGTGGAGCGTCCTATAATTCACCCCTCCACTTT
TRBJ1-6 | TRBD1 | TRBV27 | CASSAQGARESPLHF | TGTGCCAGCAGTGCCCAGGGGGCTAGAGAATCACCCCTCCACTTT
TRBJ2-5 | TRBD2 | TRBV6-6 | CASNPGLAGRETQYF | TGTGCCAGCAATCCCGGACTAGCGGGACGGGAGACCCAGTACTTC
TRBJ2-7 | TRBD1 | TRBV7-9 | CASSIGQGQGYEQYF | TGTGCCAGCAGCATCGGACAGGGCCAGGGCTACGAGCAGTACTTC
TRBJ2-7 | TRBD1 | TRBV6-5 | CASSSSGGSYEQYF | TGTGCCAGCAGTTCTTCAGGGGGTTCCTACGAGCAGTACTTC
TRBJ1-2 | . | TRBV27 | CASSLRVENYGYTF | TGTGCCAGCAGTTTACGGGTGGAAAACTATGGCTACACCTTC
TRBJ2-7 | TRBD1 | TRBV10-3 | CAINFRQGVLYEQYF | TGTGCCATCAATTTTCGACAGGGGGTGCTCTACGAGCAGTACTTC
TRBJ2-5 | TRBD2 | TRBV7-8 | CASSLSGTRSATQYF | TGTGCCAGCAGCTTAAGCGGGACTAGGTCGGCGACCCAGTACTTC